This is a list of T cell receptor beta chains from one sample in a study of PD-L1 blockade in urothelial cancer. Data came from immunoSEQ multiplex PCR; TCRdb stores just in-frame clones and leaves some out. The table records tens of thousands of clones, around 84% of them present only once. The sequenced sample was PBMCs, obtained around atezolizumab (anti-PD-L1) treatment. The receptor source for this set is a man between 60 and 70 years old with urothelial cancer. Each CDR3 is given with its conserved first and last residue. Fields, in order: D gene, V gene, clone size, J gene, CDR3 length, CDR3 DNA, CDR3 protein. The D gene is left open where the match is weak. Expanded clones get a size class; other rows say once, few or many, or leave the size out.

>.|TRBV7-6|.|TRBJ1-6|16
TGTGCCAGCAGCTCCCTCCCACCAGTTACTAATTCACCCCTCCACTTT
CASSSLPPVTNSPLHF
>TRBD1|TRBV2|.|TRBJ1-2|18
TGTGCCAGCAGTGAAGCGCTTGGGACAGGGGGCTATCACTATGGCTACACCTTC
CASSEALGTGGYHYGYTF
>.|TRBV4-1|.|TRBJ1-5|17
TGCGCCAGCAGCCAAGATCAAGTCCAGGATCGCAATCAGCCCCAGCATTTT
CASSQDQVQDRNQPQHF
>.|TRBV19|.|TRBJ2-7|14
TGTGCCAGTAGTCCCCAACAGAAGCACTACGAGCAGTACTTC
CASSPQQKHYEQYF
>TRBD1|TRBV4-1|.|TRBJ1-2|15
TGCGCCAGCAGCCAAACGACAGGGGGCATCTATGGCTACACCTTC
CASSQTTGGIYGYTF
>.|TRBV7-6|.|TRBJ1-1|14
TGTGCCAGCAGCTTAGCGCCGGGAACCACTGAAGCTTTCTTT
CASSLAPGTTEAFF
>TRBD2|TRBV13|.|TRBJ2-7|14
TGTGCCAGCAGCCGGGTAGCGGGGCTAAACGAGCAGTACTTC
CASSRVAGLNEQYF
>.|TRBV6-6|.|TRBJ2-1|13
TGTGCCAGCAGTTCCCAACAGGGCAATGAGCAGTTCTTC
CASSSQQGNEQFF
>.|TRBV11-2|.|TRBJ2-7|12
TGTGCCAGCAGCTTAGTGCGTTACGAGCAGTACTTC
CASSLVRYEQYF
>.|TRBV7-2|.|TRBJ1-2|15
TGTGCCAGCAGCTTAGACTCCAGCTACAGCTATGGCTACACCTTC
CASSLDSSYSYGYTF
>.|TRBV11-2|.|TRBJ2-5|12
TGTGCCAGCAGCGGAGCCCAAGAGACCCAGTACTTC
CASSGAQETQYF
>TRBD1|TRBV19|.|TRBJ1-4|14
TGTGCCAGTAGTTACAGGGGGCGGGATGAAAAACTGTTTTTT
CASSYRGRDEKLFF
>.|TRBV30|few|TRBJ1-2|14
TGTGCCTGGAGTGTACGCAGGGCCCTTTCTGGCTACACCTTC
CAWSVRRALSGYTF
>.|TRBV29-1|few|TRBJ2-5|11
TGCAGCGTTCGTCGGGAAGAGACCCAGTACTTC
CSVRREETQYF
>.|TRBV9|.|TRBJ1-1|15
TGTGCCAGCAGCGTATCAGGAGGAGGGAACACTGAAGCTTTCTTT
CASSVSGGGNTEAFF
>.|TRBV7-2|.|TRBJ1-2|13
TGTGCCAGCAGCTTAGCGCGGGAGGCTGGCTACACCTTC
CASSLAREAGYTF
>TRBD1|TRBV18|.|TRBJ2-1|15
TGTGCCAGCTCAGAGACAGGGCACTCCTACAATGAGCAGTTCTTC
CASSETGHSYNEQFF
>TRBD2|TRBV2|.|TRBJ2-3|15
TGTGCCAGCAGAGCGCTAGCGGGAGGGTATGATACGCAGTATTTT
CASRALAGGYDTQYF
>TRBD2|TRBV2|.|TRBJ2-1|15
TGTGCCAGCAGTGAACTAGCGGGGGGGCCGGCTGAGCAGTTCTTC
CASSELAGGPAEQFF
>TRBD2|TRBV29-1|.|TRBJ2-3|16
TGCAGCGTATTACTAGCGGGAGTGAATGCAGGGGATACGCAGTATTTT
CSVLLAGVNAGDTQYF
>.|TRBV6-5|.|TRBJ2-1|14
TGTGCCAGCAGTATCGGCGCCCCCGGAGGGGAGCAGTTCTTC
CASSIGAPGGEQFF
>.|TRBV7-7|.|TRBJ2-7|15
TGTGCCAGCAGCGTAAATAGGGGGGGGGAGTACGAGCAGTACTTC
CASSVNRGGEYEQYF
>.|TRBV9|.|TRBJ1-1|15
TGTGCCAGCAGCGTAGCAGGGCACCTGAACACTGAAGCTTTCTTT
CASSVAGHLNTEAFF
>TRBD1|TRBV2|.|TRBJ1-2|14
TGTGCCAGCAGAAGTTCGACAGGGGTATCTGGCTACACCTTC
CASRSSTGVSGYTF
>TRBD2|TRBV6-5|.|TRBJ2-1|14
TGTGCCAGCAGTTACCGGGAGGGGTACAATGAGCAGTTCTTC
CASSYREGYNEQFF
>TRBD1|TRBV6-5|.|TRBJ2-2|14
TGTGCCAGCAGCGACAGGGGGCGGGCCGGGGAGCTGTTTTTT
CASSDRGRAGELFF
>TRBD2|TRBV9|.|TRBJ2-3|15
TGTGCCAGCAGCGGGGGAGCGGGAGCCACAGATACGCAGTATTTT
CASSGGAGATDTQYF
>.|TRBV5-1|.|TRBJ1-4|15
TGCGCCAGCAGCGCAAACCTGGAAGGCGGTGAAAAACTGTTTTTT
CASSANLEGGEKLFF
>.|TRBV10-3|once|TRBJ2-7|14
TGTGCCATCAGTAGGGGGACGGACTCCTACGAGCAGTACTTC
CAISRGTDSYEQYF
>TRBD1|TRBV7-9|.|TRBJ1-4|15
TGTGCCAGCAGCTCCGGGACAGGATCAGGTGAAAAACTGTTTTTT
CASSSGTGSGEKLFF
>TRBD1|TRBV28|.|TRBJ2-3|15
TGTGCCAGCGGAATAACAGGGGGCTTTGCAGATACGCAGTATTTT
CASGITGGFADTQYF
>TRBD2|TRBV19|once|TRBJ2-3|14
TGTGCCAGTAGTTTTGGGAGGGAACCGGGTACGCAGTATTTT
CASSFGREPGTQYF
>TRBD1|TRBV19|once|TRBJ1-1|17
TGTGCCAGTGGGGGGGACAGGCGCCGAACCTTGAACACTGAAGCTTTCTTT
CASGGDRRRTLNTEAFF
>TRBD2|TRBV7-9|once|TRBJ2-3|17
TGTGCCAGCAGCTTACGGCGGACTAGCGAGAGCACAGATACGCAGTATTTT
CASSLRRTSESTDTQYF
>.|TRBV6-1|.|TRBJ1-1|13
TGTGCCAGCAGTGGGGGTCCGGGGGCTGAAGCTTTCTTT
CASSGGPGAEAFF
>.|TRBV19|.|TRBJ2-7|12
TGTGCCAGTAGTCGGGGGACAGCCGAGCAGTACTTC
CASSRGTAEQYF
>TRBD1|TRBV4-2|.|TRBJ2-5|14
TGTGCCAGCAGCCAAGAACAGGGGGTTGAGACCCAGTACTTC
CASSQEQGVETQYF
>.|TRBV7-9|.|TRBJ1-1|12
TGTGCCAGCAGCTCCACGGGCGGGGAAGCTTTCTTT
CASSSTGGEAFF
>.|TRBV7-3|.|TRBJ2-2|15
TGTGCCAGCAGCTTAGGCGGGGGCCACACCGGGGAGCTGTTTTTT
CASSLGGGHTGELFF
>.|TRBV16|.|TRBJ1-5|13
TGTGCCAGCAGCCTACAGGGCGGTGGGCCCCAGCATTTT
CASSLQGGGPQHF
>TRBD1|TRBV9|.|TRBJ2-7|12
TGTGCCAGCAGCGAGGACAGGGGGGTCTTAAACTTC
CASSEDRGVLNF
>.|TRBV4-2|few|TRBJ2-7|15
TGTGCCAGCAGCCAAGGAGGTGGCGTGACCTACGAGCAGTACTTC
CASSQGGGVTYEQYF
>.|TRBV23-1|.|TRBJ1-2|15
TGCGCCAGCAGGCCTCCCGGGGTAGGTAACTATGGCTACACCTTC
CASRPPGVGNYGYTF
>TRBD1|TRBV18|.|TRBJ1-2|14
TGTGCCAGCTCACCGTTCGGGCAGGGGGATGGCTACACCTTC
CASSPFGQGDGYTF
>.|TRBV10-1|.|TRBJ1-1|12
TGCGCCAGCAGTGCCGGGTACGGTGAAGCTTTCTTT
CASSAGYGEAFF
>.|TRBV30|.|TRBJ2-2|14
TGTGCCTGGGGGCGGGGGCCGAACACCGGGGAGCTGTTTTTT
CAWGRGPNTGELFF
>.|TRBV10-2|.|TRBJ2-7|13
TGCGCCAGCAGTGGGCAATCCTCCTACGAGCAGTACTTC
CASSGQSSYEQYF
>.|TRBV21-1|.|TRBJ2-7|15
TGTGCCAGGGCCCCGGGCAGCGGGAGCACCAACGAGCAGTACTTC
CARAPGSGSTNEQYF
>.|TRBV6-4|.|TRBJ2-3|14
TGTGCCACCGCAGGCGGAGGTTCGGCAGATACGCAGTATTTT
CATAGGGSADTQYF
>TRBD1|TRBV2|.|TRBJ1-6|16
TGTGCCAGCAGTGACGACAGGGCAAAGGCGAATTCACCCCTCCACTTT
CASSDDRAKANSPLHF
>.|TRBV30|.|TRBJ1-6|16
TGTGCCTGGACCGGAATGACAGGATATGGTACTTCACCCCTCCACTTT
CAWTGMTGYGTSPLHF
>TRBD1|TRBV6-1|.|TRBJ1-4|15
TGTGCCAGCAGTGAGGTCAGGGGGCAAAGTGAAAAACTGTTTTTT
CASSEVRGQSEKLFF